Listed below are T cell receptor beta chains from one sample, sequenced in a study of breast tumors, draining lymph nodes, adjacent tissues. Using its own MiXCR run on the multiplex PCR reads, TCRdb lists one record per CDR3 protein. This table has about 180,000 distinct CDR3 sequences, roughly a third appearing once. Sequenced material: axillary lymph node tissue. The receptors shown here come from a female donor with breast cancer. Some clones in this sample may be carry-over from other donors' samples. Each CDR3 is given without its conserved first and last residue. A D gene is named only where the DNA matches it firmly.

NA	TRBV2	TRBJ2-1	ASSVGYYNEQF
NA	TRBV2	TRBJ2-2	ASRRAANTGELF
NA	TRBV11-1	TRBJ2-2	ASSLAQGGELF
NA	TRBV18	TRBJ2-1	ASSAAKGNGQF
NA	TRBV25-1	TRBJ2-7	ASSEGREQY
NA	TRBV7-9	TRBJ2-7	ASSSAYEQY
NA	TRBV5-4	TRBJ2-2	ASSWDGPMGELF
NA	TRBV20-1	TRBJ2-1	SASHGHGYNEQF
NA	TRBV2	TRBJ1-5	ASNWQVNQPQH
NA	TRBV4-2	TRBJ2-1	ASSRRGTLDYNEQF